This T cell receptor beta chain was recorded in a study of shared clonotypes between healthy human individuals. The overall study: Samples came from a couple of female and three male donors aged 18 to 49. Study-wide points: Represented genetic and exposure-history diversity was restricted by having few donors.

Produced via immunoSEQ multiplex PCR; TCRdb's table is partial and in-frame only. The sample lists around 2.5 million clones, approximately 93% occurring once. The germline V gene encodes CDR1 KGHSH and CDR2 LQKENI. Trimming cost V 4 bases and J 0 bases, with 13 bases left between them. CDR3 size: 15 residues. As for this clone: The antigen is not known.

Material: naive CD4+ T cells from PBMCs. Subset given: CD45RA+ positively selected. The chain employs TRBV18 and TRBJ2-7, with D tentatively TRBD2 (5 bases). This sequence was found in a man younger than 35 in good health. Some clones in this sample may be carry-over from other donors' samples. CDR3 DNA: TGTGCCAGCTCACTCTATGCGGGCCCCTCCTACGAGCAGTACTTC. Residues: CASSLYAGPSYEQYF. Variable domain in full (rest from reference TRBV18 and TRBJ2-7): NAGVMQNPRHLVRRRGQEARLRCSPMKGHSHVYWYRQLPEEGLKFMVYLQKENIIDESGMPKERFSAEFPKEGPSILRIQQVVRGDSAAYFCASSLYAGPSYEQYFGPGTRLTVT.